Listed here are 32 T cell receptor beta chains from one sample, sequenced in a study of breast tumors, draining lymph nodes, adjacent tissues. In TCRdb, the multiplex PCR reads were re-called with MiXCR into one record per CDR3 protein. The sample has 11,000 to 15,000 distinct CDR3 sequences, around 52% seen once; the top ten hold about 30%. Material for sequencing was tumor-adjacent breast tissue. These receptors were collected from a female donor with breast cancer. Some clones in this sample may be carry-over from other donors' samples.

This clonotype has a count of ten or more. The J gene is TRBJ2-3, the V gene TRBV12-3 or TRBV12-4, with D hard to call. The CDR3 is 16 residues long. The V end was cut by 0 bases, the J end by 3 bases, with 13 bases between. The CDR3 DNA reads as TGTGCCAGCAGTTTAGCGCGGCGTCTAGGGACAGATACGCAGTATTTT. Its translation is CASSLARRLGTDTQYF.

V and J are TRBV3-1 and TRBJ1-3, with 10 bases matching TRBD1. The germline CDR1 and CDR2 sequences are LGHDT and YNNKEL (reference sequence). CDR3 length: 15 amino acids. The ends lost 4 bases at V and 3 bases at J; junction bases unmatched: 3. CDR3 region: CASSPGTGVGNTIYF. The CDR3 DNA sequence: TGTGCCAGCAGCCCTGGGACAGGGGTTGGAAACACCATATATTTT.

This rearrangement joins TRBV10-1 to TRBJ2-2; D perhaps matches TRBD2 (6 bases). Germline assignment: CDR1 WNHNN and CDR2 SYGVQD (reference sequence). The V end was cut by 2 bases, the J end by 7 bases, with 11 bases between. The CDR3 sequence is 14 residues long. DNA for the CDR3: TGCGCCAGCAGTGAGGATCTAGCGAGCGGGGAGCTGTTTTTT. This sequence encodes CASSEDLASGELFF.

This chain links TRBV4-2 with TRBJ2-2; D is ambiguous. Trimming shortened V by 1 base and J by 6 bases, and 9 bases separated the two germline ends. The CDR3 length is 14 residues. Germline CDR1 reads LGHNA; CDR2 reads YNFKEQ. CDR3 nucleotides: TGTGCCAGCAGCCAAGCAGGAATCCCCGGGGAGCTGTTTTTT. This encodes CASSQAGIPGELFF.

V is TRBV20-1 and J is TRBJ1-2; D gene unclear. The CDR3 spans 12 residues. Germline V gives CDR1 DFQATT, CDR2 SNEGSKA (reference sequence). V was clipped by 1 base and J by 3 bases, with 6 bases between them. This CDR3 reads CSARVQDYGYTF. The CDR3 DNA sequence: TGCAGTGCTAGAGTCCAGGACTATGGCTACACCTTC.

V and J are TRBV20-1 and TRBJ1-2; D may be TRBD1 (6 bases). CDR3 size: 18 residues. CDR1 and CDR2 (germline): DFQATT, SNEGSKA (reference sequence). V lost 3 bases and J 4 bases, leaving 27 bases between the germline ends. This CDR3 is CSARQLGGWPGGRYGYTF. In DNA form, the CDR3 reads TGCAGTGCTAGGCAGTTAGGGGGTTGGCCGGGGGGCCGCTATGGCTACACCTTC.

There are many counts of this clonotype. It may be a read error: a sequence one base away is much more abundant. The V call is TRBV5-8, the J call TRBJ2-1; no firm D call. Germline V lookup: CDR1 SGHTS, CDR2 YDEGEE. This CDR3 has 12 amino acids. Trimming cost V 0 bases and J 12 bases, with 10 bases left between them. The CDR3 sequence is CASSLVGTGQFF. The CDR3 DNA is TGTGCCAGCAGCTTGGTAGGAACGGGGCAGTTCTTC.

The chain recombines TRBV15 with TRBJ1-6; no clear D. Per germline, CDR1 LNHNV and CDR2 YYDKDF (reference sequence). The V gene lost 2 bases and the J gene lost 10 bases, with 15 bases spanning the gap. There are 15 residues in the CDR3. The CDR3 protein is CATSRSRAKGSPLHF. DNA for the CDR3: TGTGCCACCAGCAGATCCCGGGCCAAAGGATCACCCCTCCACTTT.

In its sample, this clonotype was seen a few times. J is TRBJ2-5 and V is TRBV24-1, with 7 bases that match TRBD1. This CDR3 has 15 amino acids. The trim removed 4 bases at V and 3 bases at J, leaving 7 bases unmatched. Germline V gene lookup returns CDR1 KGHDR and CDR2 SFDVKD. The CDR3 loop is CATSDPRTGKETQYF. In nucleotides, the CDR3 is TGTGCCACCAGTGACCCTCGGACAGGAAAAGAGACCCAGTACTTC.

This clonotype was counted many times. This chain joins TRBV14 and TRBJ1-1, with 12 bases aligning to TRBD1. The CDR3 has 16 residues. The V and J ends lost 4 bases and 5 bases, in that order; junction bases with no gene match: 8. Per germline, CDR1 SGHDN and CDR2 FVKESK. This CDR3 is CASSLGTGGSWTEAFF. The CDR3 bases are TGTGCCAGCAGCCTCGGGACAGGGGGCTCTTGGACTGAAGCTTTCTTT.

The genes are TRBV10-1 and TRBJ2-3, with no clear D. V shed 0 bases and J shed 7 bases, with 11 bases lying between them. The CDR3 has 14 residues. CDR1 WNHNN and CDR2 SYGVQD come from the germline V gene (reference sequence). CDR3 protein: CASSESFLRNTQYF. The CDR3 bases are TGCGCCAGCAGTGAGTCGTTCCTTAGGAATACGCAGTATTTT.

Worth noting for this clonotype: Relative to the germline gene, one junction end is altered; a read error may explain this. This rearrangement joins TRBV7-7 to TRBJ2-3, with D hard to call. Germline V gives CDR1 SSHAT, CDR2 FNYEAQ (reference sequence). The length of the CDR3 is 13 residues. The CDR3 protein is CASSTSPTDTQYF. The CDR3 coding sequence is TGTGCTAGCAGCACCTCTCCCACAGATACGCAGTATTTT.

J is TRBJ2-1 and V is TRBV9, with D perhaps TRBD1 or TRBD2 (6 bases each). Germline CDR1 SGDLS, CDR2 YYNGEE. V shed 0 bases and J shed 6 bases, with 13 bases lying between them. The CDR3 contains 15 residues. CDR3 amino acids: CASSVAGATLNEQFF. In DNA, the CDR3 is TGTGCCAGCAGCGTAGCGGGGGCCACGCTCAATGAGCAGTTCTTC.

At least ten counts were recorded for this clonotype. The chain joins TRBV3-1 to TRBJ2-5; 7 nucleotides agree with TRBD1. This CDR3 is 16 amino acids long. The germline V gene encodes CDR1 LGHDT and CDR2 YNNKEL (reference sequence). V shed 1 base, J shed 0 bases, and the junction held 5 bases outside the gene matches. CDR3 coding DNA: TGTGCCAGCAGCCAAGGAGAGGGGGCGAACCAAGAGACCCAGTACTTC. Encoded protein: CASSQGEGANQETQYF.

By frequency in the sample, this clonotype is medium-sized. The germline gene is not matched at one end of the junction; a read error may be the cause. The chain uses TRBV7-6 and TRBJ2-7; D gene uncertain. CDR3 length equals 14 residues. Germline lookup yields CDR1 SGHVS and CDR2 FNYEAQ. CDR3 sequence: CASSSDQGSSEQYF. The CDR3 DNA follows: TGTGCCAGCAGTTCCGATCAAGGCTCCTCCGAGCAGTACTTC.

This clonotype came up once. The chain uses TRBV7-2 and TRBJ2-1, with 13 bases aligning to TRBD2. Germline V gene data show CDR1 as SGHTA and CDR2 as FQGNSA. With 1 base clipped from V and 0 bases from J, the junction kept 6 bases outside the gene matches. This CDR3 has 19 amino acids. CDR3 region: CASSLVGTSGGGSYNEQFF. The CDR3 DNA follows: TGTGCCAGCAGCTTAGTAGGAACTAGCGGGGGGGGCTCCTACAATGAGCAGTTCTTC.

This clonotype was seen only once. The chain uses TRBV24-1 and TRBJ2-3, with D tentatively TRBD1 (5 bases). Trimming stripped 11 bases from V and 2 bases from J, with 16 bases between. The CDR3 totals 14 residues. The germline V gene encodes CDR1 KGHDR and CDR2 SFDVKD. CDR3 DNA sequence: TGTGCCATTGCAGGGTCGGATGCCACAGATACGCAGTATTTT. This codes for CAIAGSDATDTQYF.

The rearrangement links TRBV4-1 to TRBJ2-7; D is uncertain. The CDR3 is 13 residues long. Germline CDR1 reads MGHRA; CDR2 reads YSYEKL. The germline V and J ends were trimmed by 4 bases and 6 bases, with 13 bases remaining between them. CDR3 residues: CASSLSNPGEQYF. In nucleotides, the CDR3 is TGCGCCAGCAGCCTCTCTAATCCCGGCGAGCAGTACTTC.

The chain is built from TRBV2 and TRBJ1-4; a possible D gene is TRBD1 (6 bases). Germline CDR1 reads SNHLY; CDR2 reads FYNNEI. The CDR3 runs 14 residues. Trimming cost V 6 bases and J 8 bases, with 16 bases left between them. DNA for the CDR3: TGTGCCAGCAGGGCGGACAGACAAGGGGAAAAACTGTTTTTT. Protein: CASRADRQGEKLFF.

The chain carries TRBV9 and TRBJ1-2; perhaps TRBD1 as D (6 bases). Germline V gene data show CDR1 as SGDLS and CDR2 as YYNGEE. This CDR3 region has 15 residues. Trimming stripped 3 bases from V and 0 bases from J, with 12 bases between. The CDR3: CASSAGAGTNYGYTF. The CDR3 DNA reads TGTGCCAGCAGCGCAGGGGCGGGAACTAACTATGGCTACACCTTC.

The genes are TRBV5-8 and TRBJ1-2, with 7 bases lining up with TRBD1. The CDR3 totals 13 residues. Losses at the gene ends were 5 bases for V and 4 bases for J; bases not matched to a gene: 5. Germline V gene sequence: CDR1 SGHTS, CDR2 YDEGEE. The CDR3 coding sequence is TGTGCCAGCAGAACGACAGGGACCTATGGCTACACCTTC. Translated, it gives CASRTTGTYGYTF.

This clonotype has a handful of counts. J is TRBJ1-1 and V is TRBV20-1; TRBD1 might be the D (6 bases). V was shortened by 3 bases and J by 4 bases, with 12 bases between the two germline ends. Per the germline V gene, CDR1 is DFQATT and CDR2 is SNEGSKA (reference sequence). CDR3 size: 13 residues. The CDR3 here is CSARTGAGTEAFF. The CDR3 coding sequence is TGCAGTGCTAGGACGGGGGCGGGCACTGAAGCTTTCTTT.

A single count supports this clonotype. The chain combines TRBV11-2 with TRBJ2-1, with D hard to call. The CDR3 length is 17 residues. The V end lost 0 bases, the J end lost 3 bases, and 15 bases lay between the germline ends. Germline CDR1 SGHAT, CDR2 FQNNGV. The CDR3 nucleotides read TGTGCCAGCAGCTTAGATATCTCCATTTGGGTCTACAATGAGCAGTTCTTC. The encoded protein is CASSLDISIWVYNEQFF.

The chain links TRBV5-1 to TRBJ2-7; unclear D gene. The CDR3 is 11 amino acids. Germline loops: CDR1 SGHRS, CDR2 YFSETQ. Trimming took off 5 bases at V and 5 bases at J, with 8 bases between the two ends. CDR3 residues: CASREGNEQYF. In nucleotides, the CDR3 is TGCGCCAGCAGAGAAGGGAACGAGCAGTACTTC.

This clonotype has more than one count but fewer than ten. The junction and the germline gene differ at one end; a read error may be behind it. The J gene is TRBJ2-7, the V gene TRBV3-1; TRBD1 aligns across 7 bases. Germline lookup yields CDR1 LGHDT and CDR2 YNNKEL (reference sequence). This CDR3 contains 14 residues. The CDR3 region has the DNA TGTGCCAGCAGACCGGGACAGAGTTTCTACGAGCAGTGCTTC. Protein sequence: CASRPGQSFYEQCF.

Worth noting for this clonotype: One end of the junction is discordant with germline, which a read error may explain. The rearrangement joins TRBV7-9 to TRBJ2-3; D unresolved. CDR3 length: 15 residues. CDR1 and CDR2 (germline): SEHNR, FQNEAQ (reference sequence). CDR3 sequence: CASSSRVPSTDTQYF. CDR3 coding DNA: TGCGCCAGCAGCTCCCGTGTACCTAGCACAGATACGCAGTATTTT.

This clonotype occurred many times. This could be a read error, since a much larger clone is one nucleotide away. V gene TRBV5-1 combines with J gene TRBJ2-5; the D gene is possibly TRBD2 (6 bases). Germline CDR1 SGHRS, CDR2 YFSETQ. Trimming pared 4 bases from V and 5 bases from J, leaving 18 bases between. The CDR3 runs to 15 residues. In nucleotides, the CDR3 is TGCGCCAGCAGCCAAGACGGGGGTACCCACGAGACCCAGTACTTC. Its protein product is CASSQDGGTHETQYF.

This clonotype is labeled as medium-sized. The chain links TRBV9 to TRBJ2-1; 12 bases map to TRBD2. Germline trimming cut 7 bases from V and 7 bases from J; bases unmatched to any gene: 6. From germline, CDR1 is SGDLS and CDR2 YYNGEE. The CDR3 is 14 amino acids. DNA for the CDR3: TGTGCCAGCGGGCGGGGACTAGCGGGTAATGAGCAGTTCTTC. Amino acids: CASGRGLAGNEQFF.

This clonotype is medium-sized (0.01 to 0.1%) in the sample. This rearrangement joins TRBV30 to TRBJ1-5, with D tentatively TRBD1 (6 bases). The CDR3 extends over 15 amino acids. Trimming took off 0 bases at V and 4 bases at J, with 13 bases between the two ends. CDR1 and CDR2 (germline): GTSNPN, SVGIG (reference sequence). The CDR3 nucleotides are TGTGCCTGGAGTGTATCGGGGGCTTCAAATCAGCCCCAGCATTTT. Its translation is CAWSVSGASNQPQHF.

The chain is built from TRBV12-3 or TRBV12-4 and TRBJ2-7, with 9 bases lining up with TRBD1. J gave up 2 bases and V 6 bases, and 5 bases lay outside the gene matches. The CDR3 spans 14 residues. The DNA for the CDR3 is TGTGCCAGCAGAGTCGGGACAGGGACCTACGAGCAGTACTTC. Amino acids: CASRVGTGTYEQYF.

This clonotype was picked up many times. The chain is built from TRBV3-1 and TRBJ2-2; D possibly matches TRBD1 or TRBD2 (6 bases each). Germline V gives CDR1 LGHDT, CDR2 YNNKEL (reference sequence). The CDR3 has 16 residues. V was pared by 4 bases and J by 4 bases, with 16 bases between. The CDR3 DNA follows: TGTGCCAGCAGCCGGGGACGGGGGCTATCCACCGGGGAGCTGTTTTTT. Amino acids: CASSRGRGLSTGELFF.

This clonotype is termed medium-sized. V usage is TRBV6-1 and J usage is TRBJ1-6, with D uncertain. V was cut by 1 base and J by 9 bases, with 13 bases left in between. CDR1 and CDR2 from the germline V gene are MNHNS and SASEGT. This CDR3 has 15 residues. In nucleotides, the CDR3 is TGTGCCAGCAGTGAAGTTGACCCTACGGGTTCACCCCTCCACTTT. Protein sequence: CASSEVDPTGSPLHF.